These 21 T cell receptor beta chains share one sample of origin, sequenced in a study of post-analysis software for immune sequencing data. Study observations and caveats: Among roughly 5 TRBV segments more frequent in patients than controls were TRBV5-6, TRBV5-1 and TRBV20-1.

The TCR beta cDNA libraries carried unique molecular identifiers. TCRdb itself ran the PCR reads through MiXCR, one entry per CDR3 protein. In the table there are roughly 410,000 distinct CDR3 sequences, approximately 38% of which are singletons. Their antigens are not known. The material sequenced was blood. The receptors were gathered from a girl between 5 and 17 years old with multiple sclerosis.

The rearrangement links TRBV20-1 to TRBJ2-5; tentatively, D is TRBD1 (5 bases). The CDR3 is 11 amino acids. Germline values: CDR1 DFQATT, CDR2 SNEGSKA (reference sequence). V lost 5 bases to trimming and J lost 5 bases, with 9 bases between them. The CDR3 is CSAASGETQYF. The CDR3 nucleotides read TGCAGTGCTGCCTCAGGGGAGACCCAGTACTTC.

The V gene is TRBV28, the J gene TRBJ1-2; D gene uncertain. V dropped 10 bases and J dropped 4 bases, with 22 bases sitting between them. This CDR3 has 15 residues. CDR1 is MDHEN, CDR2 SYDVKM, per germline. The CDR3 is CATLGREIRVYGYTF. For the CDR3, the DNA is TGTGCCACCTTAGGGAGGGAAATAAGAGTCTATGGCTACACCTTC.

The rearrangement joins TRBV7-6 to TRBJ2-3; 12 bases match TRBD2. The CDR3 runs 16 residues. J lost 4 bases, V lost 5 bases, and 7 bases had no gene match. The V gene's germline CDR1 is SGHVS and CDR2 FNYEAQ. CDR3 residues: CASSLLAGGRADTQYF. In DNA form, the CDR3 reads TGTGCCAGCAGCCTCCTAGCGGGGGGGCGGGCAGATACGCAGTATTTT. The variable domain in full, with the rest retrieved from reference TRBV7-6 and TRBJ2-3, is GAGVSQSPRYKVTKRGQDVALRCDPISGHVSLYWYRQALGQGPEFLTYFNYEAQQDKSGLPNDRFSAERPEGSISTLTIQRTEQRDSAMYRCASSLLAGGRADTQYFGPGTRLTVL.

The chain is built from TRBV4-1 and TRBJ2-1; perhaps D is TRBD1 or TRBD2 (5 bases each). Trimming pared 4 bases from V and 1 base from J, leaving 11 bases between. Per the germline V gene, CDR1 is MGHRA and CDR2 is YSYEKL. The CDR3 consists of 15 residues. The CDR3 is CASSPPGRSYNEQFF. The CDR3, as DNA: TGCGCCAGCAGCCCCCCGGGACGATCCTACAATGAGCAGTTCTTC.

About this clonotype itself: Its ends do not fully match the called genes, so a read error is possible. The rearrangement joins TRBV7-8 to TRBJ2-1; D unresolved. CDR1 and CDR2 from the germline V gene are SGHVS and FQNEAQ. The CDR3 covers 9 residues. The CDR3 nucleotides are TGTGCCAGCTACGATGAGCAGTTCTTC. As protein: CASYDEQFF.

V and J are TRBV9 and TRBJ1-2; 7 bases align to TRBD1. Germline V gene sequence: CDR1 SGDLS, CDR2 YYNGEE. J lost 1 base, V lost 4 bases, and 10 bases had no gene match. This CDR3 comprises 16 residues. The CDR3 loop reads CASSYLGGQNNYGYTF. The CDR3 nucleotides read TGTGCCAGCAGCTATCTCGGGGGACAGAATAACTATGGCTACACCTTC.

The chain links TRBV14 to TRBJ2-6; 8 bases line up with TRBD1. CDR1 and CDR2 from the germline V gene are SGHDN and FVKESK. The V and J ends lost 3 bases and 0 bases, in that order; junction bases with no gene match: 7. The CDR3 has 18 residues. CDR3 coding DNA: TGTGCCAGCAGCCAGACACAGGGGGTTGGCTCTGGGGCCAACGTCCTGACTTTC. Its protein product is CASSQTQGVGSGANVLTF.

The J gene is TRBJ2-6, the V gene TRBV4-1; D may match TRBD1 or TRBD2 (5 bases each). Deletions cut 4 bases from V and 5 bases from J, with 12 bases between. The CDR3 covers 15 residues. CDR1 is MGHRA, CDR2 YSYEKL, per germline. CDR3 in DNA: TGCGCCAGCAGCCTCCCAGGGAGCCGGGCCAACGTCCTGACTTTC. Residues: CASSLPGSRANVLTF.

J is TRBJ2-7 and V is TRBV18; D gene uncertain. The DNA end is more similar to TRBJ2-5, so the J call may be wrong. There are 13 residues in the CDR3. Germline CDR1 KGHSH, CDR2 LQKENI. The CDR3 sequence is CASSPQAEETQYF. CDR3 bases: TGTGCCAGCTCACCACAGGCAGAAGAGACCCAGTACTTC.

The V gene is TRBV4-1, the J gene TRBJ2-3; possibly TRBD2 for D (6 bases). Germline V gene sequence: CDR1 MGHRA, CDR2 YSYEKL. Trimming pared 4 bases from V and 11 bases from J, leaving 16 bases between. This CDR3 region has 13 residues. The CDR3 region has the DNA TGCGCCAGCAGCCCCGGGCCGGGGGTTTTGCAGTATTTT. Its translation: CASSPGPGVLQYF.

The chain has TRBV7-2 and TRBJ2-5, with a weak D call TRBD1 (6 bases). V lost 5 bases and J 2 bases, leaving 12 bases between the germline ends. Germline V CDR1 and CDR2: SGHTA, FQGNSA. The length of the CDR3 is 14 residues. The CDR3 spells CASSLTGRQETQYF. The CDR3 nucleotides read TGTGCCAGCAGCCTGACAGGACGGCAAGAGACCCAGTACTTC.

Note on this clonotype: Without the conserved terminal phenylalanine or tryptophan, this CDR3 likely stems from a read error. The J gene is TRBJ2-3, the V gene TRBV12-3 or TRBV12-4; 12 bases are a match to TRBD2. The CDR3 loop spans 18 amino acids. CDR3 nucleotide sequence: TGTGCCAGCAGCAATGGGGCTAGCGGGGGGGGAGGCACAGATGCGCAGTATTCT. It encodes CASSNGASGGGGTDAQYS.

The V call is TRBV6-6, the J call TRBJ1-1; no clear D. V dropped 2 bases and J dropped 2 bases, with 9 bases sitting between them. Germline V lookup: CDR1 MNHNY, CDR2 SVGAGI (reference sequence). This CDR3 has 14 amino acids. The CDR3 is CASSYEGPNTEAFF. The DNA for the CDR3 is TGTGCCAGCAGTTACGAGGGTCCTAACACTGAAGCTTTCTTT.

J is TRBJ1-6 and V is TRBV7-9; possible D gene TRBD1, 6 bases. Germline V gene lookup returns CDR1 SEHNR and CDR2 FQNEAQ (reference sequence). V lost 3 bases and J lost 5, with 11 bases in between. CDR3 length equals 15 residues. CDR3 bases: TGTGCCAGCAGCTTTACCGGGACACATAATTCACCCCTCCACTTT. This translates into CASSFTGTHNSPLHF. The full variable domain, its missing parts supplied by reference TRBV7-9 and TRBJ1-6, is DTGVSQNPRHKITKRGQNVTFRCDPISEHNRLYWYRQTLGQGPEFLTYFQNEAQLEKSRLLSDRFSAERPKGSFSTLEIQRTEQGDSAMYLCASSFTGTHNSPLHFGNGTRLTVT.

This chain uses TRBV6-5 with TRBJ1-5, with 7 bases matching TRBD1. V gave up 0 bases and J gave up 9 bases; unmatched junction bases: 5. The V gene's germline CDR1 is MNHEY and CDR2 SVGAGI. The CDR3 spans 14 residues. CDR3 residues: CASSYSRGQGPQHF. The CDR3 DNA reads TGTGCCAGCAGTTACTCGAGGGGGCAGGGGCCCCAGCATTTT.

This clonotype was observed a few times. In nucleotides, the CDR3 is TGTGCCAGCAGTTTAAGAGTAATTGAGGGCTACACCTTC. This encodes CASSLRVIEGYTF. The chain employs TRBV12-3 or TRBV12-4 and TRBJ1-2; D not resolved. The CDR3 is 13 amino acids. V gave up 2 bases and J gave up 8 bases, with 12 bases separating them.

The rearrangement joins TRBV3-1 to TRBJ1-1, with D possibly TRBD1 on 5 matching bases. V was trimmed by 2 bases and J by 7 bases, leaving 5 bases between them. In germline, CDR1 is LGHDT, CDR2 YNNKEL (reference sequence). The CDR3 length is 11 residues. As DNA, the CDR3 is TGTGCCAGCAGCCAACAGGGTGAAGCTTTCTTT. This sequence encodes CASSQQGEAFF.

The rearrangement uses TRBV12-3 or TRBV12-4 and TRBJ1-4; D is uncertain. The CDR3 is made up of 15 amino acids. The germline V and J ends were trimmed by 3 bases and 3 bases, with 11 bases remaining between them. The CDR3 nucleotides read TGTGCCAGCAGTTTTTCGGTAGGGTCTAATGAAAAACTGTTTTTT. Residues: CASSFSVGSNEKLFF.

The V and J genes are TRBV4-1 and TRBJ2-2; 10 bases map to TRBD1. The trim removed 3 bases at V and 6 bases at J, leaving 4 bases unmatched. The CDR3 runs 15 residues. Germline V gene lookup returns CDR1 MGHRA and CDR2 YSYEKL. The CDR3 sequence: CASSQWTGGAGELFF. In DNA, the CDR3 is TGCGCCAGCAGCCAGTGGACAGGGGGGGCCGGGGAGCTGTTTTTT.

On this clonotype itself: At one end, the junction sequence differs from germline, possibly due to a read error. This rearrangement joins TRBV7-3 to TRBJ1-6; the match to TRBD1 covers 8 bases. Germline V CDR1 and CDR2: SGHTA, FQGTGA. The CDR3 totals 14 residues. CDR3 in amino acids: CTSSLGTGDSPLHF. CDR3 DNA: TGTACCAGCAGCTTGGGGACAGGCGATTCACCCCTCCACTTT.

This clonotype has only one observation. This may arise from a read error, as a much more abundant clone is one base away. The chain is built from TRBV7-2 and TRBJ2-4; the match to TRBD2 covers 7 bases. CDR1 and CDR2 (germline): SGHTA, FQGNSA. The CDR3 contains 14 residues. CDR3 sequence reads: CAGSYWTSPNIQYF. The CDR3, as DNA: TGTGCCGGCAGCTACTGGACTAGTCCAAACATTCAGTACTTC.